These 4 T cell receptor beta chains came from one sample sequenced in a study of T cell responses to AZD1222 COVID-19 vaccine. The repertoire was sequenced with immunoSEQ multiplex PCR; TCRdb's copy has only in-frame clones and lacks some. The sample lists approximately 88,000 clones; 90% were seen once. Source: peripheral blood, taken 28 days after the second AZD1222 dose. The receptors were sampled from an adult who received the AZD1222 COVID-19 vaccine.

To note about this clone: Other DNA sequences in this specimen translate into the identical CDR3. The CDR3, as DNA: TGTGCCAGCAGCTTGACTAGCAGCACAGATACGCAGTATTTT. It encodes CASSLTSSTDTQYF. The gene calls are TRBV11-3 and TRBJ2-3; TRBD2 aligns across 7 bases. CDR1 and CDR2 from the germline V gene are SGHNT and YENEEA. J was trimmed by 0 bases and V by 3 bases; bases with no gene match: 0. This CDR3 has 14 residues.

This clone was seen just once. The CDR3: CASSRRDRSGLDTQYF. The CDR3 nucleotides read TGTGCCAGCAGCCGACGGGACAGATCGGGTCTGGATACGCAGTATTTT. The chain carries TRBV7-6 and TRBJ2-3, with 7 bases identical to TRBD1. The CDR3 extends over 16 amino acids. J was trimmed by 6 bases and V by 5 bases; bases with no gene match: 14. The germline CDR1 and CDR2 sequences are SGHVS and FNYEAQ.

The genes are TRBV29-1 and TRBJ1-1; D is ambiguous. Between the trimmed V and J ends, which lost 5 bases and 2 bases, there was a span of 9 bases. The CDR3 is 12 residues long. Germline CDR1 reads SQVTM; CDR2 reads ANQGSEA. Written as DNA, the CDR3 is TGCAGCGTTCTCACGGGCAACACTGAAGCTTTCTTT. Translation: CSVLTGNTEAFF.

The CDR3 nucleotides are TGTGCCAGCAGTGCAGGGAGGAACACTGAAGCTTTCTTT. Residues: CASSAGRNTEAFF. The V and J genes are TRBV6-4 and TRBJ1-1, with D perhaps matching TRBD1 (5 bases). The CDR3 extends over 13 amino acids. V lost 4 bases, J lost 1 base, and 7 bases lay in between. The V gene's germline CDR1 is MRHNA and CDR2 SNTAGT.